This T cell receptor (beta chain) was sequenced during a study of beta chain features in type 1 diabetes. Whole-study context: Healthy donors and patients had similar age, gender and cell yields. All of the samples together had 95 million to 140 million sorted cells examined.

With regard to this clone: Antigen unknown.

Sorting with CD45RO/CCR7/CD25/CD127/CD95/CD27 yielded naive, central memory, regulatory and stem-like memory CD4+ cells. Germline V gene data show CDR1 as SGHNT and CDR2 as YYREEE (reference sequence). J lost 2 bases, V lost 0 bases, and 7 bases had no gene match. The CDR3 is 18 residues long. General study points: Across all four CD4+ subsets, people with type 1 diabetes showed modestly shorter TCRB CDR3s. It was possible that PCR favored shorter templates, equally so in patients and controls.

Of the isolated RNA, all was reverse transcribed, and so the sequenced material was expressed TCRB transcripts. Produced via immunoSEQ multiplex PCR; TCRdb's table is partial and in-frame only. This sample has 25,000 to 30,000 clones; 50% to 65% occur once, and the top ten carry 1.3% to 1.5%. The chain combines TRBV5-4 with TRBJ2-3; TRBD2 matches 12 bases. The sample consisted of Tregs from blood. The TCR originated in a woman aged 18 to 35 with type 1 diabetes. CDR3 in amino acids: CASSLASSGRGVTDTQYF. CDR3 in DNA: TGTGCCAGCAGCTTGGCTTCTAGCGGGAGGGGAGTCACAGATACGCAGTATTTT.